This T cell receptor beta chain was sequenced during a study of cytomegalovirus exposure and HLA in healthy donors (dated by TCRdb to about 2017). Broadly, across the study: In an earlier analysis of 587 of the donors, roughly 300 Gb of sequence data and 117 million unique TCR beta sequences from roughly 190 million T cells were reported. An early release covering approximately 600 HLA-typed donors comprised approximately 300 gigabases of sequencing data and around 86 million unique TCR sequences. Of the roughly 390 genotyped donors, approximately 82% fell in the genetic ancestry cluster associated with self-reported Caucasian donors. The study aimed to test whether cataloging public T cell receptors could reveal signatures of past pathogen exposure. The study profiled the T cell repertoires of 550 to 700 subjects by immunosequencing and related them to cytomegalovirus serostatus. Besides the first cohort of roughly 700 subjects, a separate validation cohort made up of some 110 different subjects was used. High-throughput TCR immunosequencing, statistical association of individual TCRs with disease status, and machine learning were combined to predict cytomegalovirus infection status. A later analysis re-analyzed previously published TCR beta repertoires from several hundred donors and added high-resolution HLA genotyping to study TCR occurrence patterns. Rather than using new phenotypic data, the later analysis identified candidate immune exposures from TCR beta sequences and from how often those sequences occurred across donors. An earlier analysis of around 640 of the donors used high-throughput TCR beta sequencing to judge whether each TCR beta V gene segment behaved as functional or pseudogenic. Donor age, sex, ethnicity and CMV serostatus were compiled alongside the repertoire data. A later genetic analysis took genome-wide SNP genotypes for about 55% of the 666 donors and used that subset as a discovery cohort. All discovery cohort repertoires had been generated using a single sequencing platform. Class I and class II HLA loci were covered by the typing at four-digit resolution. Typing coverage differed by locus: A, B, C, DRB1 and DQB1 were typed in roughly 620-640 donors, DQA1 in 522, DPA1 in approximately 600, and DPB1 in just under 480. Roughly five DR-DQ haplotypes were handled as single units for association and clustering because linkage in the cohort was strong. On average, approximately 250,000 unique TCR beta nucleotide sequences were sequenced per donor among 398 genotyped donors of the cohort, with roughly 20% of those sequences being non-productive.

A word on this clone: The antigen this receptor binds is unknown.

Study-wide conclusions, independent of this receptor: CMV serostatus was the only immune exposure information available for the cohort. The classifier was reported to diagnose cytomegalovirus status with high specificity and sensitivity in both the original cohort and the validation cohort. Several of the top co-occurrence clusters appeared to be linked to parvovirus B19, influenza, CMV and Epstein-Barr virus, according to a later analysis. HLA typing was unavailable for some donors at each locus, so association tests used only the typed subset. A later genetic analysis associated a missense DCLRE1C variant with V-gene and J-gene trimming of TCR beta chains, and an independent cohort replicated the association. A further reported finding was that TCR beta sequences accurately predicted the HLA-A and HLA-B alleles for most subjects in the first cohort. A group of highly shared sequence variants was considered likely to be a technical artifact of the sequencing pipeline. Assigning TCR associations to individual alleles was difficult when HLA alleles, especially DR and DQ, strongly co-occurred. In an earlier analysis of fewer than 750 of the donors, most TCR beta V segments were observed in productive rearrangements about 87% or about 30% of the time, broadly matching IMGT annotations. A later analysis found that most CMV-associated TCR beta chains appeared HLA-restricted, with HLA associations seemingly driven largely by CMV exposure. A later analysis associated 15,000 or so TCR beta sequences with specific HLA alleles at a false discovery rate of 0.05. A few of the identified cytomegalovirus-associated TCR beta chains were confirmed in vitro to be specific for cytomegalovirus antigens. The authors suggested that the approach could potentially be generalized to other disease states and immunological phenotypes. In the study, 164 TCR beta chains were listed as associated with cytomegalovirus. In a later analysis, TCR association rates were found to vary across HLA loci, with the most associated TCRs seen for DRB1 alleles and the fewest for HLA-C alleles. Most TCR sequences were seen in very few donors, while some public TCRs were found in many individuals. Only TCR beta chains were sequenced in this cohort, and the absence of alpha or paired-chain data limited detectable features. Presence/absence analyses assumed roughly uniform sequencing depth across donors, an assumption that may not hold. Roughly 17 rarely observed V segments, including chromosome 9 orphons, were excluded from the earlier analysis of several hundred of the donors because counts were too low. According to a later genetic analysis, donors in an Asian-associated ancestry cluster had fewer N-insertions in productive TCRs than the approximately 670-donor mean. Linkage disequilibrium might explain the correlated functional status among segregating V segments, but an unknown experimental factor could not be excluded. Compared with equally common non-associated chains, HLA-associated TCR beta chains in a later analysis were more clonally expanded and had lower generation probabilities.

The library was obtained by the immunoSEQ multiplex PCR assay. For the multiplex PCR, a mixture combining 60 forward primers for TCR Vbeta segments and 13 reverse primers for TCR Jbeta segments was used. A multiplex PCR assay on genomic DNA amplified the CDR3 region of rearranged TCR beta genes. The Illumina HiSeq System was used to sequence the amplified TCR beta libraries as 87-base-pair reads. The paper's data handling went like this. In a later analysis, some 80 million unique TCR beta chains were counted across the roughly 670 repertoires, and roughly 11 million of these chains were shared by at least two donors. Raw reads were error-corrected and collapsed into unique sequences with a nearest-neighbor algorithm that merged closely related sequences to remove PCR and sequencing errors. To assign V, D and J gene segments, CDR3 sequences were aligned to IMGT reference sequences. For a sequence to be retained, a match of at least six nucleotides was required to both a V gene segment and a J gene segment. A rearrangement counted as productive if the CDR3 had no stop codons and remained in frame with V and J, and every other rearrangement counted as non-productive. Following IMGT convention, CDR3 was defined as the stretch from the second conserved V-encoded cysteine to the conserved J-encoded phenylalanine. Sequences without an unambiguous match to a single V gene segment were excluded from the earlier analysis of about 600 of the donors. In an earlier analysis of more than 500 of the donors, a V segment was called functional when productive rearrangements were above 56.7%, and segregating when the standard deviation between donors exceeded 5%. To diagnose cytomegalovirus status from the catalog of TCR beta chain sequences, a statistical classification framework was built. A later analysis assigned V and J genes by comparing TCR nucleotide sequences with IMGT/GENE-DB human TR gene sequences. In a later analysis, CDR3 sequences and most-parsimonious VDJ recombination scenarios were assigned using the TCRdist pipeline. A later analysis defined each TCR beta chain by its CDR3 amino acid sequence plus V-gene family, and excluded reads lacking a unique V-gene family. In a later analysis, a few hundred highly shared, low-generation-probability nucleotide sequences were removed to address suspected cross-contamination and a sequencing artifact. For each public chain, a later analysis derived a clonal expansion index from normalized ranks of inferred template counts within each repertoire. Generation probabilities in a later analysis came from a VDJ recombination model fitted to out-of-frame rearrangements, and those results were checked against IGoR. In a later analysis, TCR-TCR, TCR-HLA and TCR-CMV co-occurrence was scored with hypergeometric tests, and a repertoire-size bias correction was applied to TCR pairs. To estimate false discovery rates, a later analysis permuted the HLA or CMV assignments 20 times. In a later analysis, co-occurring TCRs were grouped using DBSCAN, and TCRdist sequence similarity was added for clustering within HLA-allele-positive subsets. For co-occurrence clustering, repertoires with fewer than 30,000 or more than 120,000 public chains were excluded, along with four to six repertoires with anomalous nucleotide sharing. TCRdb obtained this table from immuneACCESS and retained in-frame rearrangements with V and J assigned. These tables miss some clones; where compared with another copy, unresolved V genes account for less than half of the shortfall, and the remainder is unexplained. That table gives V, J and clone size, and the DNA gave D and trimming. The sample's own table lists approximately 110,000 clones. About 0.58% of the sample comes from the top ten.

The cohort was made up of about 670 healthy bone marrow donors. At the time of sampling, all cohort members were nominally healthy, though unrecorded immune exposures were likely present. The donor was CMV seronegative and was included in the group of around 320 seronegative cohort members. A peripheral blood sample was provided by each donor, and peripheral blood mononuclear cells were used for TCR beta sequencing. The Qiagen DNeasy Blood Extraction Kit was used to extract genomic DNA from the blood cell samples. The specimen was PBMCs. This TCR came from a man aged 50 to 60 in good health and CMV-seronegative.

The CDR3 has the sequence CASSFIVRADQETQYF. The nucleotide sequence reads as follows: TGTGCCAGCAGCTTCATAGTCAGGGCCGACCAAGAGACCCAGTACTTC. In this chain, TRBV7-9 is recombined with TRBJ2-5; the best D guess is TRBD1, with 5 bases matching. The CDR3 goes from the cysteine to the phenylalanine over 16 residues. CDR3 DNA only is kept here, 48 bases in frame from base 1. V drops 3 bases and J drops 0 bases, leaving 14 bases in between. CDR1 SEHNR and CDR2 FQNEAQ were looked up in the germline V gene (reference sequence). Reference TRBV7-9 and TRBJ2-5 genes cover what lies past the CDR3, so the full variable domain is DTGVSQNPRHKITKRGQNVTFRCDPISEHNRLYWYRQTLGQGPEFLTYFQNEAQLEKSRLLSDRFSAERPKGSFSTLEIQRTEQGDSAMYLCASSFIVRADQETQYFGPGTRLLVL.